A single sample gave rise to the 27 T cell receptor beta chains below, sequenced in a study of blood T cell repertoires in COVID-19. TCRdb's copy holds only in-frame clones and misses some; the assay was immunoSEQ multiplex PCR. The sample records more than 110,000 clones, about 80% being singletons. Sequencing input: peripheral blood. The receptors were sampled from a woman in her sixties with acute or convalescent COVID-19.

The chain couples TRBV6-5 to TRBJ1-1; D is uncertain. V was pared by 4 bases and J by 5 bases, with 11 bases between. Germline CDR1 reads MNHEY; CDR2 reads SVGAGI. This CDR3 is 13 amino acids long. The CDR3 sequence: CASSSQGGTEAFF. CDR3 coding DNA: TGTGCCAGCAGTTCTCAAGGAGGGACTGAAGCTTTCTTT.

This chain links TRBV14 with TRBJ2-1; D unresolved. The CDR3 has 14 residues. Trimming removed 3 bases from V and 6 bases from J, with 12 bases in between. Germline values: CDR1 SGHDN, CDR2 FVKESK. The chain's CDR3 is CASSQISLLNEQFF. CDR3 bases: TGTGCCAGCAGCCAGATTAGCCTCCTCAATGAGCAGTTCTTC.

This clone has only one observation. This chain uses TRBV6-4 with TRBJ1-1; possible D gene TRBD1, 6 bases. Germline V CDR1 and CDR2: MRHNA, SNTAGT. This CDR3 is 14 amino acids long. Trimming removed 6 bases from V and 0 bases from J, with 11 bases in between. The CDR3 spells CASRGGTLNTEAFF. The CDR3 DNA is TGTGCCAGCAGGGGGGGGACACTGAACACTGAAGCTTTCTTT.

The V call is TRBV4-1, the J call TRBJ1-3; no definite D call. The V gene's germline CDR1 is MGHRA and CDR2 YSYEKL. V gave up 3 bases and J gave up 0 bases, with 12 bases separating them. This CDR3 has 16 residues. The CDR3 region is CASSQSGIFSGNTIYF. The CDR3 DNA follows: TGCGCCAGCAGCCAGTCAGGAATTTTCTCTGGAAACACCATATATTTT.

The CDR3 DNA reads as TGTGCCAGCAGTTCAGGGGGCGTTGGCACTGAAGCTTTCTTT. It codes for CASSSGGVGTEAFF. The chain recombines TRBV28 with TRBJ1-1; 8 positions agree with TRBD1. V gave up 4 bases and J gave up 4 bases; unmatched junction bases: 5. The germline V gene has CDR1 MDHEN and CDR2 SYDVKM. The CDR3 length is 14 residues. The whole variable domain, remainder taken from reference TRBV28 and TRBJ1-1, is DVKVTQSSRYLVKRTGEKVFLECVQDMDHENMFWYRQDPGLGLRLIYFSYDVKMKEKGDIPEGYSVSREKKERFSLILESASTNQTSMYLCASSSGGVGTEAFFGQGTRLTVV.

The chain is built from TRBV19 and TRBJ1-3; perhaps TRBD1 as D (5 bases). Trimming left V 6 bases short and J 0 bases short, with 12 bases between. Germline V lookup: CDR1 LNHDA, CDR2 SQIVND (reference sequence). The CDR3 consists of 15 residues. CDR3 sequence: CASSLRGGSGNTIYF. In nucleotides, the CDR3 is TGTGCCAGTAGCCTGCGGGGCGGCTCTGGAAACACCATATATTTT.

V usage is TRBV7-3 and J usage is TRBJ2-2; 9 bases align to TRBD1. The CDR3 consists of 17 residues. Germline CDR1 reads SGHTA; CDR2 reads FQGTGA. The trim removed 5 bases at V and 5 bases at J, leaving 12 bases unmatched. The CDR3 reads CASSQSPGTGLTGELFF. CDR3 bases: TGTGCCAGCAGCCAGAGTCCCGGGACAGGGTTAACCGGGGAGCTGTTTTTT.

The rearrangement links TRBV2 to TRBJ2-1; 11 bases match TRBD2. Germline CDR1 is SNHLY and CDR2 is FYNNEI. The CDR3 is 15 amino acids. The junction had 8 bases not matched to a gene; V was cut back by 6 bases and J by 7 bases. CDR3 DNA sequence: TGTGCCAGCAGGGCTGTTAGCGGGAGGGAAAATGAGCAGTTCTTC. This translates into CASRAVSGRENEQFF.

This chain links TRBV7-3 with TRBJ2-2; 8 nucleotides match TRBD2. This CDR3 contains 14 residues. V dropped 11 bases and J dropped 6; count of bases not matched to a gene: 11. Germline CDR1 reads SGHTA; CDR2 reads FQGTGA. CDR3 in amino acids: CASGTSGEAGELFF. The CDR3 DNA is TGTGCCTCCGGTACTAGCGGAGAGGCCGGGGAGCTGTTTTTT.

The J gene is TRBJ2-1, the V gene TRBV11-3, with TRBD1 matching 10 bases. Germline CDR1 is SGHNT and CDR2 is YENEEA. The CDR3 extends over 16 amino acids. The V segment lost 8 bases and the J segment 10 bases; nucleotides outside the gene matches: 17. The CDR3 region is CASESGTGVLLGEQFF. The DNA of the CDR3 is TGTGCCAGCGAGTCCGGGACAGGGGTTCTCCTTGGGGAGCAGTTCTTC. The entire variable domain, with the rest obtained from reference TRBV11-3 and TRBJ2-1, is as follows: EAGVVQSPRYKIIEKKQPVAFWCNPISGHNTLYWYLQNLGQGPELLIRYENEEAVDDSQLPKDRFSAERLKGVDSTLKIQPAELGDSAVYLCASESGTGVLLGEQFFGPGTRLTVL.

This sequence joins TRBV11-3 and TRBJ2-2, with 10 bases aligning to TRBD1. The CDR3 runs to 15 residues. The germline V gene has CDR1 SGHNT and CDR2 YENEEA. V shed 5 bases, J shed 6 bases, and the junction held 6 bases outside the gene matches. CDR3 region: CASSADRGHAGELFF. CDR3 sequence (DNA): TGTGCCAGCAGCGCTGACAGGGGGCACGCCGGGGAGCTGTTTTTT.

The V and J genes are TRBV9 and TRBJ2-2; possible D gene TRBD1, 7 bases. This CDR3 spans 18 amino acids. Trimming removed 3 bases from V and 7 bases from J, with 25 bases in between. The germline V gene has CDR1 SGDLS and CDR2 YYNGEE. CDR3 coding DNA: TGTGCCAGCAGCGCCCTGACAGGGCGGGACCGACTTGACGGGGAGCTGTTTTTT. This encodes CASSALTGRDRLDGELFF.

The chain joins TRBV5-8 to TRBJ2-7, with a weak D call TRBD2 (5 bases). The V gene's germline CDR1 is SGHTS and CDR2 YDEGEE. Trimming took off 4 bases at V and 2 bases at J, with 10 bases between the two ends. The CDR3 runs 13 residues. The CDR3 loop is CASSRARAYEQYF. In DNA form, the CDR3 reads TGTGCCAGCAGCCGTGCGCGGGCCTACGAGCAGTACTTC.

The chain couples TRBV9 to TRBJ1-3, with D uncertain. In germline, CDR1 is SGDLS, CDR2 YYNGEE. The CDR3 is 15 residues long. The ends were cut back, 0 bases at V and 0 bases at J, with 7 bases in the middle. The CDR3: CASSVDPSSGNTIYF. The CDR3 nucleotides read TGTGCCAGCAGCGTAGACCCTAGCTCTGGAAACACCATATATTTT.

V usage is TRBV11-2 and J usage is TRBJ2-1; TRBD1 might be the D (6 bases). V was cut by 5 bases and J by 0 bases, with 14 bases left in between. Germline V gene sequence: CDR1 SGHAT, CDR2 FQNNGV. The CDR3 consists of 16 residues. In DNA form, the CDR3 reads TGTGCCAGCAGCACCACGACAGGTCGCTCCTACAATGAGCAGTTCTTC. Translated, it gives CASSTTTGRSYNEQFF.

The chain uses TRBV5-4 and TRBJ1-2, with a possible D match to TRBD1 (6 bases). Germline loops: CDR1 SGHNT, CDR2 YYREEE (reference sequence). The CDR3 covers 11 residues. V was cut by 2 bases and J by 8 bases, with 7 bases left in between. Written as DNA, the CDR3 is TGTGCCAGCAGCTTAGGACAGGGCTACACCTTC. Residues: CASSLGQGYTF.

About this clone: Other nucleotide sequences in the sample specify the same CDR3. The chain uses TRBV12-3 or TRBV12-4 and TRBJ1-1; D gene ambiguous. This CDR3 contains 13 residues. Trimming took 1 base from V and 1 from J, leaving 4 bases between them. CDR3: CASSLGPNTEAFF. The CDR3 DNA reads as TGTGCCAGCAGTTTAGGGCCGAACACTGAAGCTTTCTTT.

This clone has only one observation. The V and J genes are TRBV29-1 and TRBJ1-3; D gene uncertain. Trimming left V 5 bases short and J 4 bases short, with 9 bases between. CDR3 length: 12 amino acids. The germline V gene encodes CDR1 SQVTM and CDR2 ANQGSEA. CDR3 nucleotides: TGCAGCGTTACGTGGCAAGGAAACACCATATATTTT. It specifies CSVTWQGNTIYF.

V is TRBV6-5 and J is TRBJ2-7; D possibly corresponds to TRBD2 (6 bases). Germline V gene sequence: CDR1 MNHEY, CDR2 SVGAGI. The CDR3 has 14 amino acids. V was shortened by 6 bases and J by 5 bases, with 17 bases between the two germline ends. CDR3 sequence: CASRDPGLVNEQYF. The CDR3 DNA sequence: TGTGCCAGCAGAGATCCGGGACTTGTGAACGAGCAGTACTTC.

CDR3 protein: CASSADSSSYNSPLHF. As DNA, the CDR3 is TGTGCCAGCAGCGCCGACTCAAGCTCCTATAATTCACCCCTCCACTTT. The gene calls are TRBV7-2 and TRBJ1-6; D gene unclear. In germline, CDR1 is SGHTA, CDR2 FQGNSA. V lost 5 bases and J lost 0, with 11 bases in between. The CDR3 is 16 amino acids.

This chain connects TRBV6-5 to TRBJ2-7; 8 bases fit TRBD1. The ends lost 6 bases at V and 5 bases at J; junction bases unmatched: 6. CDR1 and CDR2 from the germline V gene are MNHEY and SVGAGI. This CDR3 is 13 amino acids long. The CDR3 coding sequence is TGTGCCAGCAGCACAGGGGGTTTGAACGAGCAGTACTTC. Its protein product is CASSTGGLNEQYF.

The V gene is TRBV25-1, the J gene TRBJ1-2, with 8 bases lining up with TRBD1. This CDR3 has 16 amino acids. V trimming: 1 base; J trimming: 0 bases; junction bases outside the gene matches: 4. Per the germline V gene, CDR1 is MGHDK and CDR2 is SYGVNS. The CDR3 DNA is TGTGCCAGCAGTGAATTGGGGACAGGCACTAACTATGGCTACACCTTC. Amino acids: CASSELGTGTNYGYTF.

V gene TRBV20-1 combines with J gene TRBJ1-3; unclear D gene. V lost 5 bases, J lost 1 base, and 3 bases lay in between. CDR3 length: 11 amino acids. CDR1 is DFQATT, CDR2 SNEGSKA, per germline (reference sequence). CDR3: CSAPSGNTIYF. DNA of the CDR3: TGCAGTGCTCCGTCTGGAAACACCATATATTTT.

The chain carries TRBV27 and TRBJ1-6; a weak D match, TRBD1 (6 bases). The germline CDR1 and CDR2 sequences are MNHEY and SMNVEV (reference sequence). The CDR3 totals 14 residues. V was shortened by 6 bases and J by 9 bases, with 15 bases between the two germline ends. Here the CDR3 DNA reads TGTGCCAGCAGCTACAGGGAGCGCTCTTCACCCCTCCACTTT. As protein: CASSYRERSSPLHF.

The chain uses TRBV11-2 and TRBJ1-1; D ambiguous. Germline V gene lookup returns CDR1 SGHAT and CDR2 FQNNGV. CDR3 size: 15 residues. V lost 1 base to trimming and J lost 5 bases, with 14 bases between them. CDR3 in amino acids: CASSLGSTGKTEAFF. The CDR3 DNA reads as TGTGCCAGCAGCTTAGGTTCCACGGGGAAAACTGAAGCTTTCTTT.

This chain uses TRBV5-4 with TRBJ2-3, with 8 bases identical to TRBD2. This CDR3 has 16 amino acids. Germline V CDR1 and CDR2: SGHNT, YYREEE (reference sequence). V lost 4 bases and J lost 3; bases outside the gene matches: 10. CDR3 nucleotides: TGTGCCAGCAGCCCGGCTGGGGGACTAGGGACAGATACGCAGTATTTT. This codes for CASSPAGGLGTDTQYF.

The V and J genes are TRBV24-1 and TRBJ2-2; D is possibly TRBD1 (5 bases). From germline, CDR1 is KGHDR and CDR2 SFDVKD. V lost 10 bases and J lost 0, with 17 bases in between. CDR3 length equals 16 residues. The CDR3 loop reads CATRAGKSANTGELFF. Here the CDR3 DNA reads TGTGCCACGCGCGCAGGGAAATCCGCGAACACCGGGGAGCTGTTTTTT.